This T cell receptor beta chain was documented in a study of patients and donors after allogeneic stem cell transplantation. This clonotype was found a few times. The CDR3 has 16 residues. Germline CDR1 LGHNA, CDR2 YNFKEQ. Trimming removed 0 bases from V and 0 bases from J, with 11 bases in between. TCRdb re-analysed the RT-PCR reads in MiXCR, keeping a single row per CDR3 protein. The repertoire includes almost 90,000 distinct CDR3 sequences, approximately 5% of them detected once, and around 2.6% sits in the top ten. The chain recombines TRBV4-2 with TRBJ1-2, with D possibly TRBD1 on 5 matching bases. The TCR comes from a human donor who was either an allogeneic HSCT recipient or a stem cell or donor lymphocyte infusion donor (not recorded which). It is not recorded whose cells these are; they may come from a transplant donor. The sample was blood, either unsorted or a sorted T cell fraction (not recorded which). The CDR3, as DNA: TGTGCCAGCAGCCAAGATGGGGCAGGACCTAACTATGGCTACACCTTC. Protein product: CASSQDGAGPNYGYTF.